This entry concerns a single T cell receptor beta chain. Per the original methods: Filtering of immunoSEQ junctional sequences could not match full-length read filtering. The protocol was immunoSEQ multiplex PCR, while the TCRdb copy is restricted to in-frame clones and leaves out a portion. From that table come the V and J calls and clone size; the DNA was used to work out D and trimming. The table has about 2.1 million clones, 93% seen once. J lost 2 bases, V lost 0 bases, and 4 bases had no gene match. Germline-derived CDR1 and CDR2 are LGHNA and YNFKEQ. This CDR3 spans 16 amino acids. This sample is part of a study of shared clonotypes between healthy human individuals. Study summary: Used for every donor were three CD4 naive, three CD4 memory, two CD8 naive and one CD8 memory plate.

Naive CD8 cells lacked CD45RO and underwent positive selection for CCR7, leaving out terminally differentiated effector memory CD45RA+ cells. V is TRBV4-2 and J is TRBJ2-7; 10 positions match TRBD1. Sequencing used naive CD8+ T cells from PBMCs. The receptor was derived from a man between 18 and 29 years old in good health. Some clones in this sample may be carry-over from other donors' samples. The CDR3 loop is CASSQDLTGGAYEQYF. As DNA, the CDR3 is TGTGCCAGCAGCCAAGATTTGACAGGGGGCGCCTACGAGCAGTACTTC.